This TCR beta chain is drawn from a study of yellow fever vaccine responses in identical twins. Study-wide findings and caveats: Reportedly, twins' vaccine T cell responses looked partly convergent and partly personalized.

Germline V gene lookup returns CDR1 DFQATT and CDR2 SNEGSKA (reference sequence). This CDR3 has 14 amino acids. Trimming removed 1 base from V and 4 bases from J; junction bases left unmatched: 0. Only a few counts were recorded for this clonotype. Its cognate antigen is unknown. TCRdb re-derived calls from the RT-PCR reads in MiXCR, one entry per CDR3 protein. The table has about 21,000 distinct CDR3 sequences, over 75% seen once; the top ten hold 4.8%. The sequence came from a woman aged 18-35 years who received the yellow fever vaccine. The chain couples TRBV20-1 to TRBJ2-5, with 13 positions matching TRBD2. The specimen comprised T cells from blood (PBMCs), unsorted or a sorted subset (not recorded which), sampled before or after yellow fever vaccination (not recorded which). CDR3 loop: CSARGTSGRETQYF. In nucleotides, the CDR3 is TGCAGTGCTAGAGGGACTAGCGGGAGAGAGACCCAGTACTTC.